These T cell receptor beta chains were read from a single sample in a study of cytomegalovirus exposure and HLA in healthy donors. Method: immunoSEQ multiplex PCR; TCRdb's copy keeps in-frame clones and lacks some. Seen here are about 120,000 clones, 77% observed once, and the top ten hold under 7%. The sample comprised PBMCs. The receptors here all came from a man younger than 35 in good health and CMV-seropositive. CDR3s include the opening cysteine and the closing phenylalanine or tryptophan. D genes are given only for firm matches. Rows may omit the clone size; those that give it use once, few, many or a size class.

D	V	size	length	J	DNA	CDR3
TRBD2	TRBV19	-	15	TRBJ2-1	TGTGCCAGTAGTACCGGGACTAGCGGGAGCGATGAGCAGTTCTTC	CASSTGTSGSDEQFF
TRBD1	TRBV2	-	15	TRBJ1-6	TGTGCCACCACTTGGGACAGGGTTGACAATTCACCCCTCCACTTT	CATTWDRVDNSPLHF
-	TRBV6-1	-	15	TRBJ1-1	TGTGCCAGCAGTGAATTGGAGGGGGGGCCCACTGAAGCTTTCTTT	CASSELEGGPTEAFF
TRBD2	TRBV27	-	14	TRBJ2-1	TGTGCCAGCAGTTGGGGGGGACCAAGGGATGAGCAGTTCTTC	CASSWGGPRDEQFF
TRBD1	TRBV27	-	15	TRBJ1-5	TGTGCCAGCAGCACCGGACAGGGGGCTCATCAGCCCCAGCATTTT	CASSTGQGAHQPQHF
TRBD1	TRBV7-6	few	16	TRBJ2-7	TGTGCCAGCAGCCCTGGGACAGGGGGGGAGTACAACGAGCAGTACTTC	CASSPGTGGEYNEQYF
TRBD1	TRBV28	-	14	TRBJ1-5	TGTGCCAGCAGGCCGACAGGGGGCCATCAGCCCCAGCATTTT	CASRPTGGHQPQHF
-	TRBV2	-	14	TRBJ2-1	TGTGCCAGCAGAGGCACTACCGCCTACAATGAGCAGTTCTTC	CASRGTTAYNEQFF
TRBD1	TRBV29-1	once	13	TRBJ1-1	TGCAGCGTGGACAGGGGGAGGGACACTGAAGCTTTCTTT	CSVDRGRDTEAFF
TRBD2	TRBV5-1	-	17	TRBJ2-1	TGCGCCAGCAGCTTGCCCAACGTGGAGCGGGAGAGGAATGAGCAGTTCTTC	CASSLPNVERERNEQFF
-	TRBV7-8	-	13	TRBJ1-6	TGTGCCAGCAGCTTAGCGCGGGGTACACCCCTCCACTTT	CASSLARGTPLHF
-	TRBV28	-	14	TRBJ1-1	TGTGCCAGCAGTTTACGTCAGGTGAACACTGAAGCTTTCTTT	CASSLRQVNTEAFF
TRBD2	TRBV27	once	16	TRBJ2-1	TGTGCCACGGACCGGCGACTAGCGGGGAAATACAATGAGCAGTTCTTC	CATDRRLAGKYNEQFF
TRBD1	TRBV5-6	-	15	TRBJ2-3	TGTGCCAGCAGCTCCCCGGGACAGGGGACAGATACGCAGTATTTT	CASSSPGQGTDTQYF
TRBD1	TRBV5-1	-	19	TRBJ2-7	TGCGCCAGCAGCCGGGACCGGGACAGGGCCTCTTCTTTCTCCTACGAGCAGTACTTC	CASSRDRDRASSFSYEQYF
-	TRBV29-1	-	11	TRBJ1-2	TGCAGCGGAACCACGGGCTATGGCTACACCTTC	CSGTTGYGYTF
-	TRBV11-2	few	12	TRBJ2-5	TGTGCCAGCAGCTGGCTAGCGGAGACCCAGTACTTC	CASSWLAETQYF
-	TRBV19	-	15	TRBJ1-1	TGTGCCAGTAGTGTTCGACGACTGTCGAACACTGAAGCTTTCTTT	CASSVRRLSNTEAFF
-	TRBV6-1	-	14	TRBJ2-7	TGTGCCAGCAGTGAACCCAGGGCCTGGGGCGAGCAGTACTTC	CASSEPRAWGEQYF
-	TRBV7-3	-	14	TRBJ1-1	TGTGCCAGCAGCTCTCTCCCCTCAGGAACTGAAGCTTTCTTT	CASSSLPSGTEAFF
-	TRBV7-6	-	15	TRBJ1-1	TGTGCCAGCAGCTTAGCGGGGACAATGAACACTGAAGCTTTCTTT	CASSLAGTMNTEAFF
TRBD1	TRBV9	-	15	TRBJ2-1	TGTGCCAGCAGCGTAGTAGGGACAGGGACCAATGAGCAGTTCTTC	CASSVVGTGTNEQFF
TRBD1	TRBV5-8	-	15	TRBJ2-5	TGTGCCAGCGCCGAGAGAAGGGGGCTTGCAGAGACCCAGTACTTC	CASAERRGLAETQYF
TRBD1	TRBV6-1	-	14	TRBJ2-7	TGTGCCAGCATAAAGGGACAGGGGTTGTCCGAGCAGTACTTC	CASIKGQGLSEQYF
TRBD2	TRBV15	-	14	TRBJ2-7	TGTGCCACCAGCCGGGAGGGGATTTCCTACGAGCAGTACTTC	CATSREGISYEQYF
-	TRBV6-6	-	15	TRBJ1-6	TGTGCCAGCGTTCAGTCCTCCAGGGCGGATTCACCCCTCCACTTT	CASVQSSRADSPLHF
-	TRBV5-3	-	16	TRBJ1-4	TGTGCCAGAAGCCCAATGAGGGGGGGGCGGGTTGAAAAACTGTTTTTT	CARSPMRGGRVEKLFF
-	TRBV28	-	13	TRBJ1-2	TGTGCCAGCAGTTTGCCACAGGGTCGTGGCTACACCTTC	CASSLPQGRGYTF
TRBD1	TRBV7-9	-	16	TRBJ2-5	TGTGCCAGCAGCTTAGCTAGACAGGGAAAAGGAGAGACCCAGTACTTC	CASSLARQGKGETQYF
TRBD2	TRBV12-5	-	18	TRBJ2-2	TGTGCTAGGGGGGGGACTAGCGGGAGGGCCGCGGACACCGGGGAGCTGTTTTTT	CARGGTSGRAADTGELFF
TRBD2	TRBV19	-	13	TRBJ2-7	TGTGCCAGTTCCGGAGCGGGACTGTACGAGCAGTACTTC	CASSGAGLYEQYF
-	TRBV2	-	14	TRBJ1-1	TGTGCCAGCGGCCGACAGAACATGAACACTGAAGCTTTCTTT	CASGRQNMNTEAFF
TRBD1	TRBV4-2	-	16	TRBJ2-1	TGTGCCAGCAGCCCGTACGACAGGGGCATAGGGAATGAGCAGTTCTTC	CASSPYDRGIGNEQFF
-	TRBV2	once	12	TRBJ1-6	TGTGCCAGCTGTAGACAGAATTCACCCCTCCACTTT	CASCRQNSPLHF
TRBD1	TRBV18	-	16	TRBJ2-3	TGTGCCAGCTCACCGAGGGGGCCTTTTTCCACAGATACGCAGTATTTT	CASSPRGPFSTDTQYF